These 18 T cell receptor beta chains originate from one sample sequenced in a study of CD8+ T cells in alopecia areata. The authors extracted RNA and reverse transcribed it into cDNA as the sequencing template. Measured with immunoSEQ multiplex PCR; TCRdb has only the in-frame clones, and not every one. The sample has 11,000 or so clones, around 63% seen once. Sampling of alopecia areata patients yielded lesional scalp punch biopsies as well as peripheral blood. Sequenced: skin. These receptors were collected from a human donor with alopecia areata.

In DNA form, the CDR3 reads TGTGCCAGCAGCCCCCGCCCCGGGGAGGGCTACGAGCAGTACTTC. Amino acid sequence: CASSPRPGEGYEQYF. V gene TRBV5-4 combines with J gene TRBJ2-7, with 7 bases matching TRBD2. The CDR3 extends over 15 amino acids. J was trimmed by 3 bases and V by 4 bases; bases with no gene match: 10. Germline CDR1 and CDR2: SGHNT and YYREEE (reference sequence).

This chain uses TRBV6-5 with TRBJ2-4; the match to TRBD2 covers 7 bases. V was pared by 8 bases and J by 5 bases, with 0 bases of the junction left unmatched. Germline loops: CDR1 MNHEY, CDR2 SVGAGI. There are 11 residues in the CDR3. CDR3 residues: CASGGENIQYF. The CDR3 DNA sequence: TGTGCCAGCGGGGGGGAAAACATTCAGTACTTC.

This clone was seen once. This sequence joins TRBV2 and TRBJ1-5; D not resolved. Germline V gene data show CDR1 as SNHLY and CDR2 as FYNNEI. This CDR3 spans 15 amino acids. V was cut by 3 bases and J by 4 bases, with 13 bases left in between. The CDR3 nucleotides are TGTGCCAGCAGTGATATGATGGGGATAAATCAGCCCCAGCATTTT. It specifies CASSDMMGINQPQHF.

CDR3 sequence: CASSELEALNNSPLHF. In DNA, the CDR3 is TGTGCCAGCAGTGAATTGGAGGCCCTGAATAATTCACCCCTCCACTTT. The chain links TRBV25-1 to TRBJ1-6, with D unresolved. The CDR3 covers 16 residues. The germline V gene encodes CDR1 MGHDK and CDR2 SYGVNS. V was shortened by 1 base and J by 5 bases, with 12 bases between the two germline ends. Full variable domain (outside the CDR3, taken from reference TRBV25-1 and TRBJ1-6): EADIYQTPRYLVIGTGKKITLECSQTMGHDKMYWYQQDPGMELHLIHYSYGVNSTEKGDLSSESTVSRIRTEHFPLTLESARPSHTSQYLCASSELEALNNSPLHFGNGTRLTVT.

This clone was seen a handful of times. CDR3 residues: CASSYGGPRGATQYF. CDR3 coding DNA: TGTGCCAGCAGTTACGGGGGGCCACGTGGTGCTACGCAGTATTTT. The rearrangement uses TRBV6-5 and TRBJ2-3; the D call may be TRBD1 or TRBD2 (6 bases each). The V and J ends lost 2 bases and 8 bases respectively, with 17 bases between them. The V gene's germline CDR1 is MNHEY and CDR2 SVGAGI. The CDR3 has 15 residues.

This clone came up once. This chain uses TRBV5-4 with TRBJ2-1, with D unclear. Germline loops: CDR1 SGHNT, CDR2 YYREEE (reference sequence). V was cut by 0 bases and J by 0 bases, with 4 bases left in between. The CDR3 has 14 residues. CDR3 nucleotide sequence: TGTGCCAGCAGCTTGGTCTCCTCCTACAATGAGCAGTTCTTC. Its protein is CASSLVSSYNEQFF.

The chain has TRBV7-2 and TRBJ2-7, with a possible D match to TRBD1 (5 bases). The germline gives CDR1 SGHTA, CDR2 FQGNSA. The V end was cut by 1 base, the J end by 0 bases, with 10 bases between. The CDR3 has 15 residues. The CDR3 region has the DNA TGTGCCAGCAGCTTAGGTCCAGGGTACTCCTACGAGCAGTACTTC. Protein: CASSLGPGYSYEQYF. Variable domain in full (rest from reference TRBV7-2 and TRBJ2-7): GAGVSQSPSNKVTEKGKDVELRCDPISGHTALYWYRQSLGQGLEFLIYFQGNSAPDKSGLPSDRFSAERTGGSVSTLTIQRTQQEDSAVYLCASSLGPGYSYEQYFGPGTRLTVT.

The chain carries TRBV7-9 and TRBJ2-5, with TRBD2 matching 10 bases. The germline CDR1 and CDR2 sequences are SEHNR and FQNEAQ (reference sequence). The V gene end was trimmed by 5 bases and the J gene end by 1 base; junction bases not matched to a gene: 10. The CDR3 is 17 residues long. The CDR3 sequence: CASSPGGLAGAQETQYF. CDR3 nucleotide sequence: TGTGCCAGCAGCCCAGGCGGGCTAGCGGGAGCCCAAGAGACCCAGTACTTC.

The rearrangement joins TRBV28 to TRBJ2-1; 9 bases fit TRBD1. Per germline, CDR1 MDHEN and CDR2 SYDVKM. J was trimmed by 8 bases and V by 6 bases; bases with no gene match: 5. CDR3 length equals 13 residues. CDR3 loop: CASSRWTGDEQFF. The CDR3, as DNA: TGTGCCAGCAGCCGTTGGACAGGGGATGAGCAGTTCTTC.

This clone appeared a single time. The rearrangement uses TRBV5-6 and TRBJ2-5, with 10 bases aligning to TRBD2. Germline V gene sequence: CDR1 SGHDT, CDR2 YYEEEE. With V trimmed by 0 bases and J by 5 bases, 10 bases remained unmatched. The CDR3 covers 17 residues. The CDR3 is CASSLVASGGGWETQYF. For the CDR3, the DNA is TGTGCCAGCAGCTTGGTAGCTAGCGGGGGAGGTTGGGAGACCCAGTACTTC.

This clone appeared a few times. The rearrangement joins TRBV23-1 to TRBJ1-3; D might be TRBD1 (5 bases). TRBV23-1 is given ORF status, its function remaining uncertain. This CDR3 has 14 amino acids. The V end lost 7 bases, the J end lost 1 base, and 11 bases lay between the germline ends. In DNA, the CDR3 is TGCGCCAGCAAGCGACAGCTGTCTGGAAACACCATATATTTT. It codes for CASKRQLSGNTIYF.

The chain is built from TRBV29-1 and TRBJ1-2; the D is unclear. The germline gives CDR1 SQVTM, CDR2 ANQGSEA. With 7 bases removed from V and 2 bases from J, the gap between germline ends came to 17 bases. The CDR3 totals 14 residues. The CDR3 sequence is CSALLPGSNYGYTF. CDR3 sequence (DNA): TGCAGCGCCCTTCTCCCAGGTTCCAACTATGGCTACACCTTC.

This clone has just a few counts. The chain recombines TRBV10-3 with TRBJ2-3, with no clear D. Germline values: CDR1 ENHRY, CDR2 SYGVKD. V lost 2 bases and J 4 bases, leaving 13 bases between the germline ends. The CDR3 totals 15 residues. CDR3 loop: CAISEGRLDADTQYF. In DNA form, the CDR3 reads TGTGCCATCAGTGAGGGGCGGCTAGATGCAGATACGCAGTATTTT.

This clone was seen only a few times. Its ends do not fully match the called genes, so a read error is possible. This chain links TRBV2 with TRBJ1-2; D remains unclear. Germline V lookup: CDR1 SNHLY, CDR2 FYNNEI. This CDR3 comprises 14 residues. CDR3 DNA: TGTGCCAGCAGAGAAGAGGTGAATCACTATGGCTACACCTTC. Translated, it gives CASREEVNHYGYTF. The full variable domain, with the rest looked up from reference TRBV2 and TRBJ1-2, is EPEVTQTPSHQVTQMGQEVILRCVPISNHLYFYWYRQILGQKVEFLVSFYNNEISEKSEIFDDQFSVERPDGSNFTLKIRSTKLEDSAMYFCASREEVNHYGYTFGSGTRLTVV.

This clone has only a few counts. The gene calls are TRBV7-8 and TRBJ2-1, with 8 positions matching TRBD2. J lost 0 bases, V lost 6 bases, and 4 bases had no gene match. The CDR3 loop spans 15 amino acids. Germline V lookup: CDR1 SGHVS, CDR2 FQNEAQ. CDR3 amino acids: CASRELAASYNEQFF. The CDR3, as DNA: TGTGCCAGCAGAGAACTAGCGGCCTCCTACAATGAGCAGTTCTTC.

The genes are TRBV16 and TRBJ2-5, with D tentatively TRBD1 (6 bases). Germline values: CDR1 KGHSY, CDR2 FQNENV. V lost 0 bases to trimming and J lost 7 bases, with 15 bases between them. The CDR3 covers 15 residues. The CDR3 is CASSQSGQQAGTQYF. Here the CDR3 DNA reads TGTGCCAGCAGCCAATCAGGACAGCAGGCAGGGACCCAGTACTTC.

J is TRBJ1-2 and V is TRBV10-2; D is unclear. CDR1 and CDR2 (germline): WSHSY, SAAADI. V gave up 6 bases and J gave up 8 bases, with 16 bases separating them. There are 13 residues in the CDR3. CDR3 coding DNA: TGCGCCAGCAGGATGACCGACGGAGGAGGCTACACCTTC. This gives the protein CASRMTDGGGYTF.

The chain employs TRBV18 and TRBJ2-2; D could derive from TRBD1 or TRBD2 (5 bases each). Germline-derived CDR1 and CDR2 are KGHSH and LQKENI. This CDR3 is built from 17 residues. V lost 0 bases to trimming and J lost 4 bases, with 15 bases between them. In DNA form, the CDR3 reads TGTGCCAGCTCACCACCGGGGCCGGGACCCCTCACCGGGGAGCTGTTTTTT. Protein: CASSPPGPGPLTGELFF.